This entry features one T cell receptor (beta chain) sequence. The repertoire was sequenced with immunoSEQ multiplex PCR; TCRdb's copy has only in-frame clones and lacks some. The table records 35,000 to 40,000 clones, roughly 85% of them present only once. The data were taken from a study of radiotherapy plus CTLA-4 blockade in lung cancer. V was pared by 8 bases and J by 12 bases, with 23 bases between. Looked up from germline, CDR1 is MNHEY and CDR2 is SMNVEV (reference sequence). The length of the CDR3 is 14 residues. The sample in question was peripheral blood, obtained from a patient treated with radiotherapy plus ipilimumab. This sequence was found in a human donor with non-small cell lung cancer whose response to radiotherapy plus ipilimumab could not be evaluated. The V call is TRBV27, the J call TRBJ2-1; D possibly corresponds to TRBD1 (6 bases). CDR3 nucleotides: TGTGCCAGCCGAGAGGGACACCACAATGTGGGGCAGTTCTTC. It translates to CASREGHHNVGQFF.